The entry below gives a single T cell receptor beta chain sequence along with its context. Germline assignment: CDR1 SGDLS and CDR2 YYNGEE. The ends lost 3 bases at V and 6 bases at J; junction bases unmatched: 8. The length of the CDR3 is 15 residues. Original methodology: Reference gene primer amplification in the assay estimated nucleated cell counts. Some clones are missing from TCRdb's copy, which holds only in-frame ones; the method was immunoSEQ multiplex PCR. The V and J calls and clone size are taken from that table; D and trimming were inferred from the DNA. The profile shows 220,000 or so clones, approximately 92% of them singletons. This sample stems from a study of blood T cell repertoires in COVID-19. Study-level background: Italy, Spain and the United States were the sources of the convalescent and acute COVID-19 samples. Sample material is recorded as cDNA or gDNA derived from T cells, B-cell-depleted T cells, or PBMCs.

The study recruited people aged roughly 18 to 95 years across more than 20 US areas. The sequenced sample consisted of PBMCs or T cells enriched from blood (not recorded which). This TCR was sampled from a woman aged 18 to 35 in a cohort exposed to, infected with or recovered from COVID-19 (not recorded which). V and J are TRBV9 and TRBJ2-2, with TRBD1 matching over 7 bases. CDR3 sequence (DNA): TGTGCCAGCAGCGAAACAGGGGACGCCCCCGGGGAGCTGTTTTTT. This sequence encodes CASSETGDAPGELFF.